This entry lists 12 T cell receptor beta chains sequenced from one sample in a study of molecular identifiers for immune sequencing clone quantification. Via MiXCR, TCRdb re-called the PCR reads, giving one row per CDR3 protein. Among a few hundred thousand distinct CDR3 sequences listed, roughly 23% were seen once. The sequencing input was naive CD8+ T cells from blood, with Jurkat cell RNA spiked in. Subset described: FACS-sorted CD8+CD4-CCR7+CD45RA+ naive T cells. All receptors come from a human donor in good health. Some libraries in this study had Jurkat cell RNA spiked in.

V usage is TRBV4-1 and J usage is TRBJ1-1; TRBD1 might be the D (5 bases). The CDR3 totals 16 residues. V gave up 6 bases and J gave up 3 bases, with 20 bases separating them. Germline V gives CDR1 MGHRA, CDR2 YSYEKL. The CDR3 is CASSRPLRDGYTEAFF. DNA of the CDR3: TGCGCCAGCAGTCGCCCCCTACGGGACGGATACACTGAAGCTTTCTTT.

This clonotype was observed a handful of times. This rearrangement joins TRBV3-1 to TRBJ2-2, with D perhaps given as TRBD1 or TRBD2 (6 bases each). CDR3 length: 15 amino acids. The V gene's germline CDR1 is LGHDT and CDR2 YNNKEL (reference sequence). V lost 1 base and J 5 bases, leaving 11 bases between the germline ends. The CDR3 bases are TGTGCCAGCAGCCAAGCATGGGGGGCGACCGGGGAGCTGTTTTTT. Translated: CASSQAWGATGELFF.

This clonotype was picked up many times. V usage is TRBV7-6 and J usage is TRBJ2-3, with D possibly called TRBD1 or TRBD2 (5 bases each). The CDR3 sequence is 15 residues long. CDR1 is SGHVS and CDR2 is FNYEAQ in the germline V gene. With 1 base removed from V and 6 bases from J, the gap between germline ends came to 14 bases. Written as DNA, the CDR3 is TGTGCCAGCAGCTTAGAATGGGGGATCGGCGATACGCAGTATTTT. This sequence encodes CASSLEWGIGDTQYF.

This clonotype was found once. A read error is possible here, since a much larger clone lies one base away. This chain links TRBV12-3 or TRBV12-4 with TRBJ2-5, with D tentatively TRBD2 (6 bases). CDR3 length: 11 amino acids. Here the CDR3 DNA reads TGTGCCAGCAGCCCCCGGGAGACCCGGTACTTC. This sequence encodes CASSPRETRYF.

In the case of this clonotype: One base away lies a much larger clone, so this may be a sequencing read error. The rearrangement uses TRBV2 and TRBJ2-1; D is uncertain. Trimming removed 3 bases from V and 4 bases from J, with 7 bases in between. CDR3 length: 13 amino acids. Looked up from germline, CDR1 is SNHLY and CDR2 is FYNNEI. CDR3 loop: CASSDPSYNEQFF. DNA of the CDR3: TGTGCCAGCAGTGACCCCTCGTACAATGAGCAGTTCTTC.

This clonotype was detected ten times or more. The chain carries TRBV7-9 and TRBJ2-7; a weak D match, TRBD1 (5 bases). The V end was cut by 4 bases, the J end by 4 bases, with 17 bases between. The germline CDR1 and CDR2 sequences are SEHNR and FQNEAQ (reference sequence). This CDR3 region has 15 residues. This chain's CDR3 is CASSSTRQIIYEQYF. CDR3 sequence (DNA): TGTGCCAGCAGCTCCACGCGACAGATTATTTACGAGCAGTACTTC.

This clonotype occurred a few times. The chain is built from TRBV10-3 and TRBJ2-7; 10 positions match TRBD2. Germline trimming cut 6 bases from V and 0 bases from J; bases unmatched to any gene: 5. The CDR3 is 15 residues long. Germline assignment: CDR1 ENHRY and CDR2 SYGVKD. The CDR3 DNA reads TGTGCCATCAGGACGACTAGCGGGCACTCCTACGAGCAGTACTTC. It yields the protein CAIRTTSGHSYEQYF.

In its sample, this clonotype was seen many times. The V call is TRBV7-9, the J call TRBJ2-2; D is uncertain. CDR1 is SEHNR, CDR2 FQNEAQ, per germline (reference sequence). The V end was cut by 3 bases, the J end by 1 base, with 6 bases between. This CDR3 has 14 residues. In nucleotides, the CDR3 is TGTGCCAGCAGCTTCTCCGAGAACACCGGGGAGCTGTTTTTT. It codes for CASSFSENTGELFF.

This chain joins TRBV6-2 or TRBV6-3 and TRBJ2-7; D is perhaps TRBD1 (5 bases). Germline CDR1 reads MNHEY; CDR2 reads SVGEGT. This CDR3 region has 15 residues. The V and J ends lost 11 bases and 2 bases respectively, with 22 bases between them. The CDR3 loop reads CARTTLDSDPYEQYF. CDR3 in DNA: TGTGCCCGCACCACCCTCGACAGCGATCCCTACGAGCAGTACTTC.

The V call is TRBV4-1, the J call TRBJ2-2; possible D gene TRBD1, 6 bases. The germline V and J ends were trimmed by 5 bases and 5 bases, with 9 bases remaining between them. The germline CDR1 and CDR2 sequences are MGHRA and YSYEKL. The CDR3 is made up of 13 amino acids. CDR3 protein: CASSNRVTGELFF. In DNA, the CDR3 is TGCGCCAGCAGCAACAGGGTTACCGGGGAGCTGTTTTTT.

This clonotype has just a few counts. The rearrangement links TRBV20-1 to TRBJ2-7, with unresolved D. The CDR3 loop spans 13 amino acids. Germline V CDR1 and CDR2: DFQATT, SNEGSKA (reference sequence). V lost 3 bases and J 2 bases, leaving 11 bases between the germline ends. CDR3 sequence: CSASNQPTYEQYF. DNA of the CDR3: TGCAGTGCTAGCAATCAACCGACCTACGAGCAGTACTTC.

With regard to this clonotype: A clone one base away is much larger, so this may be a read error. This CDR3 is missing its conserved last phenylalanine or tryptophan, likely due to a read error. The CDR3 bases are TGCAGTGCGGCGGGACAGTATAATGAAAAACTGTTTTCT. As protein: CSAAGQYNEKLFS. J is TRBJ1-4 and V is TRBV20-1, with 7 bases identical to TRBD1. From germline, CDR1 is DFQATT and CDR2 SNEGSKA (reference sequence). The CDR3 covers 13 residues. J was trimmed by 4 bases and V by 6 bases; bases with no gene match: 5.